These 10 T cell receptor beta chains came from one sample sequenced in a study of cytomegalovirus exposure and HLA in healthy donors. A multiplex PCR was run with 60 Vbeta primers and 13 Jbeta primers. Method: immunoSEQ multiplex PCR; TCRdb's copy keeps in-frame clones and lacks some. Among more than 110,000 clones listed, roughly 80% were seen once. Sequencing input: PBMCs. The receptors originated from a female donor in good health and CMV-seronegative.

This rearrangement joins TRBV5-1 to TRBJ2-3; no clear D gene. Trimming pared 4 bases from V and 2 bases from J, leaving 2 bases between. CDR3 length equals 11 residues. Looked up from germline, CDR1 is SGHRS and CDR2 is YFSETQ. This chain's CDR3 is CASSLTDTQYF. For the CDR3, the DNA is TGCGCCAGCAGCCTCACAGATACGCAGTATTTT.

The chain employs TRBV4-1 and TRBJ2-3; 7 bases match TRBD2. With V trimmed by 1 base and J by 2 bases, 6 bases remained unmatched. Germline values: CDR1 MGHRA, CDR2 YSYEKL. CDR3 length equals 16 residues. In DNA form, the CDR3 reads TGCGCCAGCAGCCAAGTGGCTAGCGGAGACACAGATACGCAGTATTTT. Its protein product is CASSQVASGDTDTQYF.

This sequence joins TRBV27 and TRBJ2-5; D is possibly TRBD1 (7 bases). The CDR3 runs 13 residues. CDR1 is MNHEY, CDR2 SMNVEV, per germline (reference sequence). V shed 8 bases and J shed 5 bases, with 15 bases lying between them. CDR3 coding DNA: TGTGCCAGCGGATTGACAGGGAGGGAGACCCAGTACTTC. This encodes CASGLTGRETQYF.

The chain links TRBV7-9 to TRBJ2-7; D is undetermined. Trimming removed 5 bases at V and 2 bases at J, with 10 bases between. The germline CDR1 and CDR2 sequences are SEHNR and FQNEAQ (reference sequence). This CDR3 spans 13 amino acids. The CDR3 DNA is TGTGCCAGCAGCCCAAACGGAGCCTACGAGCAGTACTTC. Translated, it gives CASSPNGAYEQYF.

CDR3 in amino acids: CASSQGSLGPYEQYF. CDR3 sequence (DNA): TGTGCCAGCAGCCAAGGGAGCTTAGGCCCCTACGAGCAGTACTTC. The chain combines TRBV14 with TRBJ2-7; D unclear. Per germline, CDR1 SGHDN and CDR2 FVKESK. The CDR3 is 15 residues long. The V gene lost 1 base and the J gene lost 2 bases, with 12 bases spanning the gap.

The CDR3 is CASSSRTGLAGTYEQYF. CDR3 nucleotides: TGTGCCAGCAGCTCACGCACGGGACTAGCTGGAACCTACGAGCAGTACTTC. The rearrangement joins TRBV7-9 to TRBJ2-7; 9 positions match TRBD2. The V and J ends lost 4 bases and 2 bases, in that order; junction bases with no gene match: 12. The germline gives CDR1 SEHNR, CDR2 FQNEAQ (reference sequence). The CDR3 extends over 17 amino acids.

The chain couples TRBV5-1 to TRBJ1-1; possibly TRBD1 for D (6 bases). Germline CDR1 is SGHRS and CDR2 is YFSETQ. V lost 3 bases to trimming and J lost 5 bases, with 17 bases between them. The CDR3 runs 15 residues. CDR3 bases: TGCGCCAGCAGCTGGACACAGGGAGGGAAGACTGAAGCTTTCTTT. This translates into CASSWTQGGKTEAFF.

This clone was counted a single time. CDR3 in amino acids: CASSSSAGQGSSEQYF. The CDR3 nucleotides are TGTGCCAGCAGTTCGAGTGCGGGACAGGGATCGAGCGAGCAGTACTTC. The rearrangement uses TRBV28 and TRBJ2-7, with 9 bases lining up with TRBD1. Germline V lookup: CDR1 MDHEN, CDR2 SYDVKM. With 4 bases clipped from V and 6 bases from J, the junction kept 13 bases outside the gene matches. This CDR3 spans 16 amino acids.

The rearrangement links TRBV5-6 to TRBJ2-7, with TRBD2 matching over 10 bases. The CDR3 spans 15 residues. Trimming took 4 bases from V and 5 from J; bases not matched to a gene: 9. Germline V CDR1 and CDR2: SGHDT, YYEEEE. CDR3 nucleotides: TGTGCCAGCAGCCCTAATAGCGGGAGGTTTAACGAGCAGTACTTC. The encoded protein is CASSPNSGRFNEQYF.

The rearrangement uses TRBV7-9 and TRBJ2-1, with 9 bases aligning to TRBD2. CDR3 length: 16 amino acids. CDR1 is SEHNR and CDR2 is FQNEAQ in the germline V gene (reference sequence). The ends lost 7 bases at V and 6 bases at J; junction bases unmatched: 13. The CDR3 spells CASNSLLAGGRNEQFF. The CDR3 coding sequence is TGTGCCAGCAACTCCCTCTTGGCGGGAGGGCGCAATGAGCAGTTCTTC.